The rows below give T cell receptor beta chains drawn from one sample of a study of CD8 T cells in Susac syndrome. TCRdb processed the immunoSEQ multiplex PCR reads anew with MiXCR; each CDR3 protein has one entry. Of 250,000 to 300,000 distinct CDR3 sequences listed, about 82% are singletons. Specimen: CD8+ T cells from PBMCs. Receptor source: a human donor with multiple sclerosis. Each CDR3 is given without its conserved first and last residue. D genes are given only for firm matches.

d_gene: -; j_gene: TRBJ2-1; v_gene: TRBV20-1; CDR3aa: SASPRNYNEQF
d_gene: -; j_gene: TRBJ1-1; v_gene: TRBV11-3; CDR3aa: ASSLGGGPEEAF
d_gene: TRBD2; j_gene: TRBJ2-1; v_gene: TRBV27; CDR3aa: ASTYGTTGGNEQF
d_gene: -; j_gene: TRBJ2-1; v_gene: TRBV19; CDR3aa: ASSIVTSPYNEQF
d_gene: -; j_gene: TRBJ2-2; v_gene: TRBV9; CDR3aa: ASSGYRGGDTGELF
d_gene: TRBD1; j_gene: TRBJ2-5; v_gene: TRBV11-2; CDR3aa: ASSLETGVQETQY
d_gene: TRBD1; j_gene: TRBJ2-6; v_gene: TRBV11-3; CDR3aa: ASSLRGPGANVLT
d_gene: -; j_gene: TRBJ2-7; v_gene: TRBV6-2/TRBV6-3; CDR3aa: ASSYPGIGAYEQY
d_gene: -; j_gene: TRBJ2-1; v_gene: TRBV28; CDR3aa: ASSFGGLGEQF
d_gene: TRBD2; j_gene: TRBJ2-5; v_gene: TRBV7-9; CDR3aa: ASSLGRELAKTQY
d_gene: -; j_gene: TRBJ1-4; v_gene: TRBV20-1; CDR3aa: SAPMGPGEKLF
d_gene: -; j_gene: TRBJ1-3; v_gene: TRBV11-2; CDR3aa: ASSFPRGPSSGNTIY
d_gene: TRBD2; j_gene: TRBJ2-5; v_gene: TRBV7-9; CDR3aa: ASRLAEQETQY
d_gene: -; j_gene: TRBJ2-7; v_gene: TRBV7-9; CDR3aa: ASSLPPRHEQY
d_gene: -; j_gene: TRBJ2-5; v_gene: TRBV12-3/TRBV12-4; CDR3aa: ASSRPGPLGETQY
d_gene: -; j_gene: TRBJ2-1; v_gene: TRBV28; CDR3aa: ASSLTYRRGEQF
d_gene: TRBD2; j_gene: TRBJ2-1; v_gene: TRBV7-9; CDR3aa: ASSSNGLAGYNEQF
d_gene: -; j_gene: TRBJ2-7; v_gene: TRBV6-6; CDR3aa: ASSYSRGRMTYEQY
d_gene: TRBD2; j_gene: TRBJ2-3; v_gene: TRBV6-1; CDR3aa: ASSRPPSGRAADTQY
d_gene: -; j_gene: TRBJ2-7; v_gene: TRBV5-6; CDR3aa: ASSLGTSRGYEQY
d_gene: -; j_gene: TRBJ2-7; v_gene: TRBV20-1; CDR3aa: SARDGGDTYYEQY
d_gene: -; j_gene: TRBJ2-7; v_gene: TRBV11-1; CDR3aa: ASSPDPSASYEQY
d_gene: -; j_gene: TRBJ2-7; v_gene: TRBV6-6; CDR3aa: ASSYSIGGNYEQY
d_gene: TRBD2; j_gene: TRBJ2-2; v_gene: TRBV29-1; CDR3aa: SVELAGGPGGELF
d_gene: TRBD2; j_gene: TRBJ2-1; v_gene: TRBV9; CDR3aa: ASSVDPSGITSYNEQF
d_gene: -; j_gene: TRBJ2-7; v_gene: TRBV7-9; CDR3aa: ASSLEYGGSPYEQY
d_gene: -; j_gene: TRBJ1-5; v_gene: TRBV2; CDR3aa: ASSGGLVTSNQPQH
d_gene: -; j_gene: TRBJ2-1; v_gene: TRBV7-3; CDR3aa: ASSLGGPPYNEQF
d_gene: -; j_gene: TRBJ2-7; v_gene: TRBV18; CDR3aa: ASSPGGEQY
d_gene: TRBD2; j_gene: TRBJ2-1; v_gene: TRBV7-2; CDR3aa: ASSHGLAQSNEQF
d_gene: -; j_gene: TRBJ1-3; v_gene: TRBV7-9; CDR3aa: ASSFLPGAGNTIY
d_gene: TRBD2; j_gene: TRBJ2-3; v_gene: TRBV19; CDR3aa: ASELPHGTSGRETDTQY
d_gene: -; j_gene: TRBJ1-5; v_gene: TRBV6-5; CDR3aa: ASSTGRSNQPRH
d_gene: -; j_gene: TRBJ2-6; v_gene: TRBV7-8; CDR3aa: ASSLGANVLT
d_gene: TRBD2; j_gene: TRBJ2-1; v_gene: TRBV10-2; CDR3aa: ASTILAFNNEQF
d_gene: -; j_gene: TRBJ2-6; v_gene: TRBV9; CDR3aa: ASSPQWGANVLT
d_gene: -; j_gene: TRBJ2-5; v_gene: TRBV5-6; CDR3aa: ASSPGGQGRPETQY
d_gene: -; j_gene: TRBJ2-7; v_gene: TRBV4-3; CDR3aa: ASSQENSGFGYEQY